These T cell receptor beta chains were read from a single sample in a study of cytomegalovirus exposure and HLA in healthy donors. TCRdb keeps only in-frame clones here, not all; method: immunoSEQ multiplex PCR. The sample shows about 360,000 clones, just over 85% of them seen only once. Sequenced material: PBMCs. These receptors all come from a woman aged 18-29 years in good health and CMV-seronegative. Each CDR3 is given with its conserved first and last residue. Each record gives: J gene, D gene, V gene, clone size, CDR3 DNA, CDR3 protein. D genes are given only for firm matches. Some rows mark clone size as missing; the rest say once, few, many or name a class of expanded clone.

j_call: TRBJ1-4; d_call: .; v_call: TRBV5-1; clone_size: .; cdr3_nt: TGCGCCAGCAGCGCCGGGACTTTTAATGAAAAACTGTTTTTT; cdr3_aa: CASSAGTFNEKLFF
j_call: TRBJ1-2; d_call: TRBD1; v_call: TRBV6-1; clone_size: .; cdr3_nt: TGTGCCAGCAGTGAATTACGTGATTGGGGGACAGGGGAAGACTATGGCTACACCTTC; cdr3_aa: CASSELRDWGTGEDYGYTF
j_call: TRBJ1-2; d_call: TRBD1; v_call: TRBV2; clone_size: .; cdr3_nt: TGTGCCAGCAGAGACCAGAGGACAGGGGGGTCTGGCTACACCTTC; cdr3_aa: CASRDQRTGGSGYTF
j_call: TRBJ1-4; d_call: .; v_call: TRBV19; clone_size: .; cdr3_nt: TGTGCCAGTAGTAGAACAGCCGCAACTAATGAAAAACTGTTTTTT; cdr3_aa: CASSRTAATNEKLFF
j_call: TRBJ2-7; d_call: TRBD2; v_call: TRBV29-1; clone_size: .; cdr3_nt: TGCAGCGCTGTGGGTAGGGGGCTAGCGGGAGTCGAGCAGTACTTC; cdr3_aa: CSAVGRGLAGVEQYF
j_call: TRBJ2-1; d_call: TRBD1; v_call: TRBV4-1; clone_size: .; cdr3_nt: TGCGCCAGCAGCCAGGCAGGAGGACAGGGGGCGATAGAGCAGTTCTTC; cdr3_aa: CASSQAGGQGAIEQFF
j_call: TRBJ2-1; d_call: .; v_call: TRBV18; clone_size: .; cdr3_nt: TGTGCCAGCTCACCAAGAGAGTACAATGAGCAGTTCTTC; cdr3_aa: CASSPREYNEQFF
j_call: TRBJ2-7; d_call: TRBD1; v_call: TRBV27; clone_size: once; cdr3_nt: TGTGCCTGGTCCCAGCAGTTTAACCTTGCACCCCGGACAGGGTACTACGAGCAGTACTTC; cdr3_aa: CAWSQQFNLAPRTGYYEQYF
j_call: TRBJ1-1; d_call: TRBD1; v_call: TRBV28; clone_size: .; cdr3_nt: TGTGCCAGCAGTTTACCGACTGGGGGACAGGGGGCCCGGGCTTTCTTT; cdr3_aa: CASSLPTGGQGARAFF
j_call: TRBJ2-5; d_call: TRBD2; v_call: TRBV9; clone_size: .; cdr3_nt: TGTGCCAGCAGCGTAGGAACGGTAGCGGGAGGTAGAGAGACCCAGTACTTC; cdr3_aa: CASSVGTVAGGRETQYF
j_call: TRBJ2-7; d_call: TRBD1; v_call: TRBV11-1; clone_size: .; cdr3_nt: TGTGCCAGCAGCCGCACCAAACCAATTACCGGGACAGGGGAACACGAGCAGTACTTC; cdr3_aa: CASSRTKPITGTGEHEQYF
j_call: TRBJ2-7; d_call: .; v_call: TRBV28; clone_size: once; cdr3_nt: TGTGCCAGCAGTTCCGGTACGCTGACTAGTCTCGAGCAGTACTTC; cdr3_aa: CASSSGTLTSLEQYF
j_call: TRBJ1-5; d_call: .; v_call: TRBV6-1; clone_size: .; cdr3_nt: TGTGCCAGCAGTGAGGCGGTTGTTCGGGGCAATCAGCCCCAGCATTTT; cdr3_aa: CASSEAVVRGNQPQHF
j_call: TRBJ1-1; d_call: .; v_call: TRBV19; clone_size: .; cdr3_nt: TGTGCCAGTAGTCCCTCAGGCACTGAAGCTTTCTTT; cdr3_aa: CASSPSGTEAFF
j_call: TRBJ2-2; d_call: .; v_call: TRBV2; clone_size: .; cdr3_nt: TGTGCCAGTGTCGCAGTTACCGGGGAGCTGTTTTTT; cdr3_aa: CASVAVTGELFF
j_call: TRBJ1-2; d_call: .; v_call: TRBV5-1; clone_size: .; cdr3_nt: TGCGCCAGCAGCTTTGGAGTTTTCTATGGCTACACCTTC; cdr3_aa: CASSFGVFYGYTF
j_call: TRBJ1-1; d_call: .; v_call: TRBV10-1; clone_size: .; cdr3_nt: TGCGCCAGCAGTCTGGCTAGCGGAGAAGCTTTCTTT; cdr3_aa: CASSLASGEAFF
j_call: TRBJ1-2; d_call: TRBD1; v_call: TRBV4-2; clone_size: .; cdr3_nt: TGTGCCAGCAGCCAGCCGGGACAGGGCGTCTATGGCTACACCTTC; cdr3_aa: CASSQPGQGVYGYTF
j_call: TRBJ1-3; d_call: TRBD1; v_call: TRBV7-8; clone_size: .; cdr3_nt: TGTGCCAGCAGCTTAGCTATGGTTGGGCAGGGGGAGGTTAAAGAGATCGACACCATATATTTT; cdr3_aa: CASSLAMVGQGEVKEIDTIYF
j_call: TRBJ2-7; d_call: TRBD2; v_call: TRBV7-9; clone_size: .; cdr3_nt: TGTGCCAGCAGCTTAGCGGCTAGCGGCTCCTACGAGCAGTACTTC; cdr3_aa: CASSLAASGSYEQYF
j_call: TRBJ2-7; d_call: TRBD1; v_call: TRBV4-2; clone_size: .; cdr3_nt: TGTGCCAGCAGCCCGTTAGGACAGGGTAAAACCTACGAGCAGTACTTC; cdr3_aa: CASSPLGQGKTYEQYF
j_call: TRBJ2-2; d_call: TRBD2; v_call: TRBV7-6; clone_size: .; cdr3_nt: TGTGCCAGCAGCTCAGGGACTAGCGGGGGGGCCGGAGCCGGGGAGCTGTTTTTT; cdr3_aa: CASSSGTSGGAGAGELFF
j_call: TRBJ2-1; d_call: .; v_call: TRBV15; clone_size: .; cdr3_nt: TGTGCCACCAGTCCTGAGCCGGTTGCCGAGCAGTTCTTC; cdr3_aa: CATSPEPVAEQFF
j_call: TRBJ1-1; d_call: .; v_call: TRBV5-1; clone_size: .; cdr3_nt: TGCGCCAGCAGCTTACAGGACATGAACACTGAAGCTTTCTTT; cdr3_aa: CASSLQDMNTEAFF
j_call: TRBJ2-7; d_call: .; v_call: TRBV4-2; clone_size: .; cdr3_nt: TGTGCCAGCAGCCACGAGTCCTCCTACGAGCAGTACTTC; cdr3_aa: CASSHESSYEQYF
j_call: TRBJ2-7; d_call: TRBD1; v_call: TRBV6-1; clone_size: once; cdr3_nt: TGTGCCAGCAATCCCGGGACAGGGATCAACGAGCAGTACTTC; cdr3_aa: CASNPGTGINEQYF
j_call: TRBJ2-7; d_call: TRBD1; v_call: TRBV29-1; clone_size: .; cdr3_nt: TGCAGCGTTGGGGGACAGGGAAGAGGCGAGCAGTACTTC; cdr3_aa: CSVGGQGRGEQYF
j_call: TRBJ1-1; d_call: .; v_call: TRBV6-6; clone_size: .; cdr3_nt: TGTGCCAGCAGACTAGTGGGGACTGAAGCTTTCTTT; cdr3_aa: CASRLVGTEAFF
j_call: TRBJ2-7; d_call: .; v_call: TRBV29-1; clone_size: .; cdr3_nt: TGCAGCGTTGTCCGGGGATACGAGCAGTACTTC; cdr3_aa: CSVVRGYEQYF
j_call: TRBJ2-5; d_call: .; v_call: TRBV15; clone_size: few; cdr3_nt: TGTGCCACCAGCAGAGGCGGGGACCAAGAGACCCAGTACTTC; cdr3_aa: CATSRGGDQETQYF
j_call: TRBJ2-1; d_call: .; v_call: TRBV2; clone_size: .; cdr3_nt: TGTGCCAGCAGTGATTCCCTTCAGACTAGTCGGGGTTACAATGAGCAGTTCTTC; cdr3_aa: CASSDSLQTSRGYNEQFF
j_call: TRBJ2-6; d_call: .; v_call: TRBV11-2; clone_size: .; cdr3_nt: TGTGCCAGCAGCTTAGTCGTTAATAGGCAGGCCGGGGCCAACGTCCTGACTTTC; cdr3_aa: CASSLVVNRQAGANVLTF
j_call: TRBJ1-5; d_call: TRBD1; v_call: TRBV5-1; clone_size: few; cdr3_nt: TGCGCCAGCAGCACCGGGACAGAGATCAATCAGCCCCAGCATTTT; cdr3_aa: CASSTGTEINQPQHF
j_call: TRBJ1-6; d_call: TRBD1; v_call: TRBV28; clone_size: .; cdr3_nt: TGTGCCAGCAGCGGCCCGAACAGGGGGTGGTCACCCCTCCACTTT; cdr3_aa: CASSGPNRGWSPLHF